The rows below give T cell receptor beta chains drawn from one sample of a study of Ad26.COV2.S vaccination and SARS-CoV-2 variants. Some clones are missing from TCRdb's copy, which holds only in-frame ones; the method was immunoSEQ multiplex PCR. The data contain approximately 350,000 clones, about 83% of them seen just once; the ten biggest clones take up around 7.3%. The sample here was peripheral blood, taken in a trial of Ad26.COV2.S vaccine versus placebo. All receptors come from a person aged 18-65 years who received the Ad26.COV2.S COVID-19 vaccine or a placebo. Each CDR3 is given with its conserved first and last residue. Each record gives: clone size, D gene, V gene, J gene, CDR3 DNA, CDR3 protein. A D gene is named only where the DNA matches it firmly. Rows give clone size only sometimes, using once, few, many, or a class for an expanded clone.

.,.,TRBV18,TRBJ2-7,TGTGCCAGCTCGTTCGCCCGGGGGGAGCAGTACTTC,CASSFARGEQYF
.,TRBD2,TRBV6-5,TRBJ2-2,TGTGCCAGCAGTCACTTAGCGGGTCCCGGGGAGCTGTTTTTT,CASSHLAGPGELFF
.,TRBD2,TRBV2,TRBJ2-1,TGTGCCAGCAGTGTCAAGCGGGAGAGGCGGGAGCAGTTCTTC,CASSVKRERREQFF
.,TRBD2,TRBV18,TRBJ2-1,TGTGCCAGCTCACTCGGACTAGCGGGCTACAATGAGCAGTTCTTC,CASSLGLAGYNEQFF
once,.,TRBV30,TRBJ2-1,TGTGCCTGGAGTTTGAGTGGGGATGAGCAGTTCTTC,CAWSLSGDEQFF
.,.,TRBV3-1/TRBV3-2,TRBJ1-1,TGTGCCAGCAGCCAAGACCCGTTCAACAGGTATTTCACTGAAGCTTTCTTT,CASSQDPFNRYFTEAFF
few,.,TRBV19,TRBJ2-4,TGTGCCAGTAGTATTAGTGCGGGGGCTCCAACCTTC,CASSISAGAPTF
.,TRBD2,TRBV27,TRBJ2-3,TGTGCCAGCAGTTTCGGCCGGGCCGGGAGGAGTGCGCAGTATTTT,CASSFGRAGRSAQYF
few,.,TRBV9,TRBJ2-7,TGTGCCAGCAGCGTAGGCTTCATCCTAGCTAGCTGCGGAATATACGAGCAGTACTTC,CASSVGFILASCGIYEQYF
.,.,TRBV4-1,TRBJ1-2,TGCGCCAGCAGCCAAGAAAGTCAAGGAACAGGTCTCTATGGCTACACCTTC,CASSQESQGTGLYGYTF
.,TRBD2,TRBV4-1,TRBJ2-3,TGCGCCAGCAGCCCCCCGGGACTAGGGACTGAATACACAGATACGCAGTATTTT,CASSPPGLGTEYTDTQYF
.,TRBD2,TRBV16,TRBJ2-1,TGTGCCAGCAGCCAATCAGCGGGACTAGCGGGGGACAATGAGCAGTTCTTC,CASSQSAGLAGDNEQFF
.,TRBD1,TRBV14,TRBJ1-4,TGTGCCAGCAGCCAAGCCTCATACAGGGGGATTAATGAAAAACTGTTTTTT,CASSQASYRGINEKLFF
.,.,TRBV13,TRBJ1-2,TGTGCCAGCAGCTATGCTCCAGGGCGGGGAAACTATGGCTACACCTTC,CASSYAPGRGNYGYTF
.,.,TRBV7-3,TRBJ1-3,TGTGCCAGCAGCTCCGGGCCGGGCTCTGGAAACACCATATATTTT,CASSSGPGSGNTIYF
.,TRBD1,TRBV10-3,TRBJ2-1,TGTGCCATCAGTGACTACGGACAGGGCGGTGAGCAGTTCTTC,CAISDYGQGGEQFF
once,.,TRBV29-1,TRBJ2-7,TGCAGCGTTGATTGGGCTAGAGGCGAGCAGTACTTC,CSVDWARGEQYF
.,.,TRBV11-1,TRBJ2-5,TGTGCCAGCAGCTTATTCCCGCGGGGAGAGACCCAGTACTTC,CASSLFPRGETQYF
.,.,TRBV5-4,TRBJ2-7,TGTGCCAGCAGCCTTCTCGGATGGAATTCCTACGAGCAGTACTTC,CASSLLGWNSYEQYF
once,.,TRBV7-2,TRBJ1-1,TGTGCCAGCAGCTTAGCCTCTCAGGGGAGGGCTGAAGCTTTCTTT,CASSLASQGRAEAFF
once,TRBD1,TRBV7-9,TRBJ2-7,TGTGCCAGCAGCTTTGGGACAGGGGGCTACGAGCAGTACTTC,CASSFGTGGYEQYF
.,.,TRBV7-3,TRBJ1-2,TGTGCCAGCAGCTTAACCGGCACGGGAGACTATGGCTACACCTTC,CASSLTGTGDYGYTF
once,TRBD1,TRBV6-5,TRBJ2-1,TGTGCCAGCAGTTTGGGACAGGACAATGAGCAGTTCTTC,CASSLGQDNEQFF
.,.,TRBV6-4,TRBJ2-5,TGTGCCAGCCACCCCGATACAGGGGAGACCCAGTACTTC,CASHPDTGETQYF
.,.,TRBV5-1,TRBJ2-1,TGCGCCAGCAGTAGTGGGGGGCGACCCAATGAGCAGTTCTTC,CASSSGGRPNEQFF
.,TRBD2,TRBV5-4,TRBJ2-3,TGTGCCAGCAGCGCGGGGGGGCAAGCGGATACGCAGTATTTT,CASSAGGQADTQYF
.,.,TRBV4-3,TRBJ2-1,TGCGCCAGCAGCCTTCGGGAGAATGAGCAGTTCTTC,CASSLRENEQFF
.,.,TRBV29-1,TRBJ2-7,TGCAGCGTTGAAGAGGGGCGGGACGACTCCTACGAGCAGTACTTC,CSVEEGRDDSYEQYF
.,.,TRBV28,TRBJ1-3,TGTGCCAGCTCCGACGTCTTCTCTGGAAACACCATATATTTT,CASSDVFSGNTIYF
few,.,TRBV11-2,TRBJ1-3,TGTGCCAGCAGCTTCTTCGACAGGCGCTCTGGAAACACCATATATTTT,CASSFFDRRSGNTIYF
.,.,TRBV7-9,TRBJ1-3,TGTGCCAGCAGCCCGCCCATATATTTT,CASSPPIYF
.,.,TRBV12-3/TRBV12-4,TRBJ2-7,TGTGCCAGCAGGAGAGGGGAACGCGAGCAGTACTTC,CASRRGEREQYF
.,.,TRBV5-1,TRBJ2-5,TGCGCCAGCAGCTTGGGGGCAGCTCAAGAGACCCAGTACTTC,CASSLGAAQETQYF
.,.,TRBV6-5,TRBJ2-7,TGTGCCAGCGCGAAGGGGGGGCTGGCCTACGAGCAGTACTTC,CASAKGGLAYEQYF
.,TRBD2,TRBV5-1,TRBJ2-1,TGCGCCAGCAGCCTGGGACTAGGGGTAAATGAGCAGTTCTTC,CASSLGLGVNEQFF
.,TRBD2,TRBV4-1,TRBJ2-7,TGCGCCAGCAGCCCTGGGGGGGGTTACGAGCAGTACTTC,CASSPGGGYEQYF
.,TRBD1,TRBV29-1,TRBJ2-1,TGCAGCGTTGAATGGCAGGGGGCTGGGAATGAGCAGTTCTTC,CSVEWQGAGNEQFF
.,.,TRBV15,TRBJ2-7,TGTGCCACCAGCAGAGATTTATCCTACGAGCAGTACTTC,CATSRDLSYEQYF
.,TRBD1,TRBV19,TRBJ1-1,TGTGCCAGTAGTATCGGCCAGGGGGGCACTGAAGCTTTCTTT,CASSIGQGGTEAFF
.,TRBD2,TRBV11-2,TRBJ2-1,TGTGCCAGCAGCTTATACTGGCGGGAGAACTACAATGAGCAGTTCTTC,CASSLYWRENYNEQFF
once,TRBD2,TRBV7-7,TRBJ2-5,TGTGCCAGCAGCCCGGGACTAGCGGGAGGGATTCAAGAGACCCAGTACTTC,CASSPGLAGGIQETQYF
.,TRBD2,TRBV7-6,TRBJ2-1,TGTGCCAGCAGCCAAATACTAGCGGGAGGCCTCTCCTACAATGAGCAGTTCTTC,CASSQILAGGLSYNEQFF
few,.,TRBV6-5,TRBJ1-5,TGTGCCACCACGGAGGGGAAATATAGCAATCAGCCCCAGCATTTT,CATTEGKYSNQPQHF
.,.,TRBV7-2,TRBJ1-2,TGTGCCAGCAGCTTGGATCGGAGATATGGCTACACCTTC,CASSLDRRYGYTF
.,.,TRBV11-1,TRBJ2-6,TGTGCCAGCAGCACCCAACGATCTGGGGCCAACGTCCTGACTTTC,CASSTQRSGANVLTF
once,.,TRBV25-1,TRBJ2-5,TGTGCCAGCAGGGGCGAACAAGAGACCCAGTACTTC,CASRGEQETQYF
once,.,TRBV5-1,TRBJ2-6,TGCGCCAGCATACCGACAACTGGGGCCAACGTCCTGACTTTC,CASIPTTGANVLTF
once,TRBD2,TRBV9,TRBJ2-1,TGTGCCAGCAGCGTAGAAGGGACTAGCGCTTACAATGAGCAGTTCTTC,CASSVEGTSAYNEQFF
.,TRBD2,TRBV6-2/TRBV6-3,TRBJ2-3,TGTGCCAGCAGTGACATAGCGGGGGAGGGGGAAGATACGCAGTATTTT,CASSDIAGEGEDTQYF
.,.,TRBV5-1,TRBJ1-5,TGCGCCAGCAGCTTGCCGCTAGGGGCCCGAAGGAGGGCTCAGCCCCAGCATTTT,CASSLPLGARRRAQPQHF
.,.,TRBV7-3,TRBJ2-1,TGTGCCAGCAGCTTACTAGCGACCTCCTACAATGAGCAGTTCTTC,CASSLLATSYNEQFF
.,TRBD1,TRBV20-1,TRBJ2-2,TGCAGTGCTAGTCCCCGCGACAGGGGGAACACCGGGGAGCTGTTTTTT,CSASPRDRGNTGELFF
.,TRBD2,TRBV5-1,TRBJ2-7,TGCGCCAGCAGCTTGGAATGGCTAGCGGGAACCGAGCAGTACTTC,CASSLEWLAGTEQYF
.,TRBD2,TRBV27,TRBJ2-7,TGTGCCAGCAGTTTCGACGGTAGCGGGGCCGAGCAGTACTTC,CASSFDGSGAEQYF
.,TRBD1,TRBV5-3,TRBJ1-5,TGTGCCAGAAGCTCTGGACAGGGGCCCTACTATAGCAATCAGCCCCAGCATTTT,CARSSGQGPYYSNQPQHF
.,TRBD1,TRBV5-1,TRBJ1-2,TGCGCCAGCAGCCCTCAGCCTGGGACAGGGGGGTTTGGCTACACCTTC,CASSPQPGTGGFGYTF
.,.,TRBV24-1,TRBJ2-1,TGTGCCACCAGTGATGGCTACAATGAGCAGTTCTTC,CATSDGYNEQFF